These 31 T cell receptor beta chains came from one sample sequenced in a study of T-cell reconstitution after alpha-beta-depleted transplantation in children. The TCRbeta library was prepared with unique molecular identifiers. MiXCR, applied by TCRdb to the PCR reads, yields one record per CDR3 protein. The sample comprises roughly 790,000 distinct CDR3 sequences, about 16% of which are singletons, and about 4.6% rests with the top ten. The input for sequencing was PBMCs, mostly from graft donor cells, taken 360 days after TCRalphabeta/CD19-depleted stem cell transplant. The source is a male patient between 10 and 17 years old who had a stem cell transplant for acute lymphoblastic leukemia, so the T cells may come from the graft donor.

This clonotype was seen repeatedly, ten times or more. V is TRBV5-1 and J is TRBJ2-2; no clear D gene. The CDR3 consists of 16 residues. Trimming pared 3 bases from V and 2 bases from J, leaving 14 bases between. In germline, CDR1 is SGHRS, CDR2 YFSETQ. The CDR3: CASSWWIGGNTGELFF. The CDR3 DNA reads as TGCGCCAGCAGCTGGTGGATCGGCGGAAACACCGGGGAGCTGTTTTTT.

The chain combines TRBV7-9 with TRBJ2-7; 8 bases match TRBD1. CDR1 and CDR2 (germline): SEHNR, FQNEAQ (reference sequence). The CDR3 contains 14 residues. J lost 5 bases, V lost 4 bases, and 7 bases had no gene match. CDR3 sequence (DNA): TGTGCCAGCAGCTACGGACAGGGTGTCGACGAGCAGTACTTC. Translating it yields CASSYGQGVDEQYF.

The chain recombines TRBV15 with TRBJ2-2, with D perhaps TRBD2 (7 bases). The CDR3 has 17 amino acids. V lost 4 bases, J lost 3 bases, and 18 bases lay in between. Germline V lookup: CDR1 LNHNV, CDR2 YYDKDF (reference sequence). The DNA for the CDR3 is TGTGCCACCAGCACCCCCGAGGGGGGGGCTTACACCGGGGAGCTGTTTTTT. The encoded protein is CATSTPEGGAYTGELFF.

The genes are TRBV27 and TRBJ2-7; the D gene could be TRBD1 or TRBD2 (6 bases each). Trimming took 2 bases from V and 2 from J, leaving 16 bases between them. This CDR3 contains 16 residues. Germline V gene sequence: CDR1 MNHEY, CDR2 SMNVEV (reference sequence). The CDR3 bases are TGTGCCAGCAGTTTAGGGCCCGGGGGCCTCCCCTACGAGCAGTACTTC. Its protein is CASSLGPGGLPYEQYF.

This rearrangement joins TRBV9 to TRBJ2-7, with 11 bases matching TRBD2. The CDR3 consists of 17 residues. Germline V gives CDR1 SGDLS, CDR2 YYNGEE. V was pared by 0 bases and J by 2 bases, with 7 bases of the junction left unmatched. The CDR3 protein is CASSVAPTSGSTYEQYF. In DNA, the CDR3 is TGTGCCAGCAGCGTAGCTCCAACTAGCGGGAGCACCTACGAGCAGTACTTC.

This clonotype was seen a handful of times. The rearrangement links TRBV7-9 to TRBJ2-3; D not certain. The CDR3 totals 17 residues. CDR1 and CDR2 from the germline V gene are SEHNR and FQNEAQ (reference sequence). V dropped 1 base and J dropped 6 bases, with 20 bases sitting between them. DNA for the CDR3: TGTGCCAGCAGCTTAGTGCGGAGCGTGCAAGGTTGGGATACGCAGTATTTT. As protein: CASSLVRSVQGWDTQYF.

The V call is TRBV3-1, the J call TRBJ1-1, with D unresolved. Germline V gene lookup returns CDR1 LGHDT and CDR2 YNNKEL (reference sequence). V was clipped by 5 bases and J by 10 bases, with 5 bases between them. There are 9 residues in the CDR3. The DNA of the CDR3 is TGTGCCAGCAGCGAGAGAGCTTTCTTT. Translation: CASSERAFF.

This CDR3 reads CASSQDQLSWGYNEQFF. The CDR3 DNA sequence: TGTGCCAGCAGCCAAGATCAGCTCTCGTGGGGCTACAATGAGCAGTTCTTC. The chain combines TRBV4-2 with TRBJ2-1; D is ambiguous. The germline V gene has CDR1 LGHNA and CDR2 YNFKEQ. V was cut by 0 bases and J by 3 bases, with 15 bases left in between. The CDR3 is 17 amino acids.

The sample holds many counts of this clonotype. CDR3 sequence reads: CASTGGDTDTQYF. The CDR3 nucleotides read TGCGCCAGCACAGGGGGGGACACAGATACGCAGTATTTT. This chain uses TRBV5-1 with TRBJ2-3; D may match TRBD1 or TRBD2 (7 bases each). The ends were cut back, 6 bases at V and 2 bases at J, with 10 bases in the middle. CDR1 is SGHRS, CDR2 YFSETQ, per germline. The CDR3 loop spans 13 amino acids. The full variable domain, with the rest looked up from reference TRBV5-1 and TRBJ2-3, is KAGVTQTPRYLIKTRGQQVTLSCSPISGHRSVSWYQQTPGQGLQFLFEYFSETQRNKGNFPGRFSGRQFSNSRSEMNVSTLELGDSALYLCASTGGDTDTQYFGPGTRLTVL.

The chain couples TRBV10-3 to TRBJ2-7, with TRBD1 identical over 7 bases. The junction had 6 bases not matched to a gene; V was cut back by 9 bases and J by 1 base. There are 13 residues in the CDR3. The germline V gene has CDR1 ENHRY and CDR2 SYGVKD. The CDR3 sequence is CAIMTGTSYEQYF. The CDR3 nucleotides are TGTGCCATTATGACAGGGACGTCCTACGAGCAGTACTTC.

V and J are TRBV29-1 and TRBJ2-7; 9 nucleotides match TRBD2. From germline, CDR1 is SQVTM and CDR2 ANQGSEA. The CDR3 loop spans 14 amino acids. Trimming removed 5 bases from V and 7 bases from J; junction bases left unmatched: 12. CDR3 in amino acids: CSVPMAGGYREQYF. CDR3 in DNA: TGCAGCGTTCCCATGGCGGGAGGGTATCGAGAGCAGTACTTC.

This chain links TRBV11-1 with TRBJ2-1; D unclear. V lost 2 bases and J lost 4, with 15 bases in between. The CDR3 covers 16 residues. CDR1 is SGHAT, CDR2 FQDESV, per germline (reference sequence). CDR3 amino acids: CASSLMTRNVYNEQFF. The CDR3 region has the DNA TGTGCCAGCAGCTTAATGACACGGAATGTATACAATGAGCAGTTCTTC.

The gene calls are TRBV7-9 and TRBJ1-1; 8 nucleotides align to TRBD1. V was clipped by 1 base and J by 6 bases; unmatched bases: 7. Germline V gives CDR1 SEHNR, CDR2 FQNEAQ (reference sequence). This CDR3 has 15 residues. This CDR3 is CASSLVAGGFSEAFF. The CDR3 DNA is TGTGCCAGCAGCTTAGTGGCAGGGGGCTTTTCTGAAGCTTTCTTT.

This rearrangement joins TRBV27 to TRBJ2-5; 10 bases match TRBD2. Germline CDR1 and CDR2: MNHEY and SMNVEV (reference sequence). The CDR3 loop spans 16 amino acids. V lost 3 bases, J lost 1 base, and 5 bases stayed unmatched. CDR3 DNA: TGTGCCAGCAGTTTCACGGGACTAGCGATCCAAGAGACCCAGTACTTC. Its translation: CASSFTGLAIQETQYF.

The chain carries TRBV7-2 and TRBJ2-7, with 10 bases fitting TRBD1. From germline, CDR1 is SGHTA and CDR2 FQGNSA. The CDR3 runs to 16 residues. Trimming took 1 base from V and 2 from J; bases not matched to a gene: 5. CDR3 nucleotide sequence: TGTGCCAGCAGCTTAGATTGGACAGGGGGGACCTACGAGCAGTACTTC. Translation gives CASSLDWTGGTYEQYF.

The chain is built from TRBV20-1 and TRBJ2-2; unclear D gene. With 3 bases removed from V and 8 bases from J, the gap between germline ends came to 10 bases. From germline, CDR1 is DFQATT and CDR2 SNEGSKA (reference sequence). This CDR3 has 12 residues. CDR3 loop: CSASRLNGELFF. As DNA, the CDR3 is TGCAGTGCTAGCAGATTAAATGGGGAGCTGTTTTTT.

The V gene is TRBV28, the J gene TRBJ1-3; D unclear. Trimming took 6 bases from V and 4 from J, leaving 13 bases between them. The CDR3 is 14 residues long. Germline loops: CDR1 MDHEN, CDR2 SYDVKM. The CDR3, as DNA: TGTGCCAGCAGGGAGCAGCCTCTCGGAAACACCATATATTTT. It translates to CASREQPLGNTIYF.

The chain links TRBV20-1 to TRBJ2-7; D is unclear. This CDR3 has 10 residues. Deletions cut 4 bases from V and 5 bases from J, with 6 bases between. CDR1 is DFQATT, CDR2 SNEGSKA, per germline (reference sequence). The CDR3 DNA reads as TGCAGTGCTATATCCCACGAGCAGTACTTC. Translation gives CSAISHEQYF.

This clonotype was seen only once. The gene calls are TRBV12-3 or TRBV12-4 and TRBJ2-1, with 9 bases matching TRBD1. The trim removed 5 bases at V and 8 bases at J, leaving 7 bases unmatched. CDR3 size: 14 residues. This CDR3 is CASSKGDRVHEQFF. DNA of the CDR3: TGTGCCAGCAGTAAGGGGGACAGGGTCCATGAGCAGTTCTTC.

This clonotype turned up a few times. The genes are TRBV24-1 and TRBJ2-1; the D is unclear. CDR1 is KGHDR and CDR2 is SFDVKD in the germline V gene. The CDR3 totals 17 residues. V was shortened by 1 base and J by 0 bases, with 12 bases between the two germline ends. In nucleotides, the CDR3 is TGTGCCACCAGTGATTTAAAAGGGCCGAGCTCCTACAATGAGCAGTTCTTC. It translates to CATSDLKGPSSYNEQFF.

This rearrangement joins TRBV7-9 to TRBJ2-5; D unresolved. Germline V CDR1 and CDR2: SEHNR, FQNEAQ (reference sequence). This CDR3 is built from 16 residues. Deletions cut 2 bases from V and 0 bases from J, with 13 bases between. CDR3 DNA sequence: TGTGCCAGCAGCTTAATTTTCGCAGACAACCAAGAGACCCAGTACTTC. Protein product: CASSLIFADNQETQYF.

This chain joins TRBV7-9 and TRBJ2-7, with TRBD1 as a possible D gene (5 bases). The CDR3 is 16 residues long. Germline CDR1 is SEHNR and CDR2 is FQNEAQ (reference sequence). Between the trimmed V and J ends, which lost 4 bases and 5 bases, there was a span of 21 bases. The CDR3 bases are TGTGCCAGCAGCTCCGGCCCATGGGGCGGCCGGGACGAGCAGTACTTC. It yields the protein CASSSGPWGGRDEQYF.

V usage is TRBV27 and J usage is TRBJ2-7, with TRBD2 matching over 8 bases. The CDR3 has 17 residues. Per germline, CDR1 MNHEY and CDR2 SMNVEV (reference sequence). Germline trimming cut 1 base from V and 1 base from J; bases unmatched to any gene: 9. CDR3 sequence: CASSLWALSGTSYEQYF. CDR3 coding DNA: TGTGCCAGCAGTTTATGGGCCCTTAGCGGGACTTCCTACGAGCAGTACTTC.

The gene calls are TRBV27 and TRBJ2-7; the match to TRBD2 covers 11 bases. The CDR3 totals 13 residues. CDR1 MNHEY and CDR2 SMNVEV come from the germline V gene (reference sequence). With 5 bases clipped from V and 6 bases from J, the junction kept 3 bases outside the gene matches. The CDR3 nucleotides are TGTGCCAGCAGTCTCGGGACTAGCGGCGAGCAGTACTTC. It yields the protein CASSLGTSGEQYF.

The J gene is TRBJ2-1, the V gene TRBV7-9; maybe TRBD2 (5 bases). CDR1 and CDR2 from the germline V gene are SEHNR and FQNEAQ (reference sequence). Deletions cut 5 bases from V and 5 bases from J, with 13 bases between. This CDR3 has 14 residues. CDR3 protein: CASSGPGSHNEQFF. In DNA form, the CDR3 reads TGTGCCAGCAGCGGACCGGGATCGCACAATGAGCAGTTCTTC. The whole variable domain, remainder taken from reference TRBV7-9 and TRBJ2-1, is DTGVSQNPRHKITKRGQNVTFRCDPISEHNRLYWYRQTLGQGPEFLTYFQNEAQLEKSRLLSDRFSAERPKGSFSTLEIQRTEQGDSAMYLCASSGPGSHNEQFFGPGTRLTVL.

V is TRBV29-1 and J is TRBJ2-1; D is ambiguous. Trimming removed 5 bases at V and 2 bases at J, with 4 bases between. The CDR3 sequence is 11 residues long. Germline lookup yields CDR1 SQVTM and CDR2 ANQGSEA. The CDR3 region is CSVLPYNEQFF. The CDR3 coding sequence is TGCAGCGTTCTACCCTACAATGAGCAGTTCTTC.

This rearrangement joins TRBV27 to TRBJ2-2; D call uncertain. Germline lookup yields CDR1 MNHEY and CDR2 SMNVEV (reference sequence). The CDR3 consists of 16 residues. V was trimmed by 0 bases and J by 0 bases, leaving 8 bases between them. The CDR3 DNA sequence: TGTGCCAGCAGTTTATCGACCCAAGCGAACACCGGGGAGCTGTTTTTT. This gives the protein CASSLSTQANTGELFF.

The chain joins TRBV5-1 to TRBJ2-3; D unresolved. The V end lost 2 bases, the J end lost 2 bases, and 12 bases lay between the germline ends. This CDR3 has 15 amino acids. CDR1 is SGHRS, CDR2 YFSETQ, per germline. CDR3 residues: CASSFYADPTDTQYF. The CDR3 DNA follows: TGCGCCAGCAGCTTTTATGCGGACCCCACAGATACGCAGTATTTT.

The chain employs TRBV2 and TRBJ2-7, with D maybe TRBD1 (6 bases). This CDR3 is 17 amino acids long. Germline V lookup: CDR1 SNHLY, CDR2 FYNNEI. Deletions cut 10 bases from V and 2 bases from J, with 27 bases between. CDR3 sequence: CAIRGGFGWGFTYEQYF. The CDR3 coding sequence is TGTGCCATCAGGGGTGGTTTTGGCTGGGGATTCACCTACGAGCAGTACTTC. Drawing the rest from reference TRBV2 and TRBJ2-7, the complete variable domain is EPEVTQTPSHQVTQMGQEVILRCVPISNHLYFYWYRQILGQKVEFLVSFYNNEISEKSEIFDDQFSVERPDGSNFTLKIRSTKLEDSAMYFCAIRGGFGWGFTYEQYFGPGTRLTVT.

This clonotype was seen a handful of times. The rearrangement links TRBV6-1 to TRBJ1-4, with a tentative D call TRBD1 (6 bases). The CDR3 runs 14 residues. Deletions cut 6 bases from V and 8 bases from J, with 16 bases between. The germline V gene encodes CDR1 MNHNS and CDR2 SASEGT. The CDR3 DNA sequence: TGTGCCAGCAGACGGGACATAACCGAGGAAAAACTGTTTTTT. This translates into CASRRDITEEKLFF.

The chain employs TRBV10-3 and TRBJ2-1; TRBD2 matches at 9 bases. CDR3 length: 18 residues. Germline CDR1 ENHRY, CDR2 SYGVKD. J gave up 8 bases and V 2 bases, and 16 bases lay outside the gene matches. CDR3 bases: TGTGCCATCAGTGAGCCCACCCGACTAGCGGTTATGAACGATGAGCAGTTCTTC. It codes for CAISEPTRLAVMNDEQFF.